The source of this T cell receptor beta chain is a study of regulatory T cells in long-lasting Graves disease. Points from the study as a whole: For persistent Graves' patients, TCR diversity was lower than for newly diagnosed ones.

The TCR beta library used iRepertoire HTBI primers with Arm-PCR amplification of CDR3. TCRdb re-derived calls from the multiplex PCR reads in MiXCR, one entry per CDR3 protein. This sample yields hundreds of thousands of distinct CDR3 sequences, of which 20% to 25% are seen a single time; approximately 6.4% belongs to the top ten. Regarding time point: persistent/refractory GD, antithyroid drugs over 5 years with positive TRAb. PBMC-derived RNA was used for the TCR library. The authors diagnosed Graves' disease using American Thyroid Association guidelines. Each of the patients was recruited from an endocrinology department situated in Xi'an, China. Details on this clonotype: What it binds is not known.

Looked up from germline, CDR1 is SGHKS and CDR2 is YYEKEE (reference sequence). The CDR3 runs to 13 residues. J lost 4 bases, V lost 4 bases, and 4 bases had no gene match. Sequenced here: peripheral blood mononuclear cells (PBMCs), sampled when the disease was refractory, from a patient treated with antithyroid drugs. The chain employs TRBV5-5 and TRBJ1-1, with 7 bases lining up with TRBD1. The sequence was collected from a female donor with Graves disease. The DNA of the CDR3 is TGTGCCAGCAGCCAGACAGGGAGCACTGAAGCTTTCTTT. Its translation: CASSQTGSTEAFF.